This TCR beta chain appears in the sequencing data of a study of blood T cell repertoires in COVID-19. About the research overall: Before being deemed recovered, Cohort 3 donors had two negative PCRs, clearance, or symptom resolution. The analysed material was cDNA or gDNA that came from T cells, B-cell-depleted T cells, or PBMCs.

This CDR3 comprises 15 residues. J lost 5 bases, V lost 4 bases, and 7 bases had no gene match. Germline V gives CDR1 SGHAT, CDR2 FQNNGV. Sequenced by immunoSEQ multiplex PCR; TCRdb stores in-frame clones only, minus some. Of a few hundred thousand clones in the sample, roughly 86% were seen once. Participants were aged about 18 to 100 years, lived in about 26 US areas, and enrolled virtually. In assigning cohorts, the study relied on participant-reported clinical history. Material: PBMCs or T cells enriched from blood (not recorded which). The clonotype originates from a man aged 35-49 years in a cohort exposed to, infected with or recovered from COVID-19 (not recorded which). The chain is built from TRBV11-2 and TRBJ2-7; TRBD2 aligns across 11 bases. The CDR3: CASSSSSGRLNEQYF. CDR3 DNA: TGTGCCAGCAGCTCCTCTAGCGGGAGGCTCAACGAGCAGTACTTC.